A few counts support the clone carrying this T cell receptor beta chain. TCRdb reanalysed the 5' RACE reads using MiXCR and keeps one entry per CDR3 protein. The table shows approximately 510,000 distinct CDR3 sequences, with 21% occurring only once. This specimen comes from a study of T cells after yellow fever vaccination. Trimming took 1 base from V and 2 from J, leaving 18 bases between them. Germline values: CDR1 LGHNA, CDR2 YSLEER. The CDR3 is 18 residues long. The chain combines TRBV4-3 with TRBJ2-4, with D maybe TRBD2 (5 bases). This TCR was recovered from a man aged 18 to 30 who received the YFV17D yellow fever vaccine. The material was PBMCs, obtained less than 25 days after the first yellow fever vaccination. CDR3 sequence (DNA): TGCGCCAGCAGCCAAGTGGACGGTGTTGGGAGATCCAAAAACATTCAGTACTTC. Protein sequence: CASSQVDGVGRSKNIQYF.